This T cell receptor beta chain derives from a study of shared clonotypes between healthy human individuals. Study findings and constraints: The researchers took only blood, and tissue repertoires probably look different.

Sequencing used immunoSEQ multiplex PCR; TCRdb keeps in-frame clones, though not all of them. The sample lists around 1.1 million clones, approximately 77% seen once, with 0.85% to 1% in the top ten. A word on this clone: Its cognate antigen is unknown.

The V gene lost 4 bases and the J gene lost 7 bases, with 7 bases spanning the gap. There are 11 residues in the CDR3. Germline V gene data show CDR1 as SEHNR and CDR2 as FQNEAQ (reference sequence). This clonotype was sampled from a man between 18 and 35 years old in good health. Some clones in this sample may be carry-over from other donors' samples. The sample comprised memory CD4+ T cells from PBMCs. Subset here: CD45RA-negative fraction. The rearrangement links TRBV7-9 to TRBJ1-2; D perhaps matches TRBD1 (6 bases). The CDR3 sequence: CASSYRAGYTF. CDR3 in DNA: TGTGCCAGCAGCTACAGGGCTGGCTACACCTTC.